These T cell receptor beta chains were read from a single sample in a study of T cells expressing NK-cell markers. TCRdb reanalyzed the 5' RACE reads, giving one entry per CDR3 protein sequence and no DNA. The sample's table shows 500,000 to 600,000 distinct CDR3 sequences. Sample: blood T cells: a sorted CD56 or NKG2C T cell subset, CD4+ or CD8+ T cells, or bulk PBMC T cells (not recorded which). All receptors come from a man between 18 and 29 years old in good health. Both conserved end residues are part of each CDR3.

V gene: TRBV12-1; J gene: TRBJ2-1; CDR3 protein: CASNPTPGGMGNEQFF
V gene: TRBV7-2; J gene: TRBJ2-1; CDR3 protein: CASSSMRSAGEQFF
V gene: TRBV6-5; J gene: TRBJ2-5; CDR3 protein: CASSYGRGQETQYF
V gene: TRBV7-8; J gene: TRBJ2-3; CDR3 protein: CASSPRDRFSDTQYF
V gene: TRBV7-8; J gene: TRBJ1-1; CDR3 protein: CASMMGTRRTEAFF
V gene: TRBV5-1; J gene: TRBJ2-3; CDR3 protein: CASSFRTSGSLDTQYF
V gene: TRBV20-1; J gene: TRBJ2-7; CDR3 protein: CSARVWGLAGAIDDEQYF
V gene: TRBV5-1; J gene: TRBJ2-1; CDR3 protein: CASSPLSGRAVNEQFF
V gene: TRBV19; J gene: TRBJ1-5; CDR3 protein: CASSTDGSNQPQHF
V gene: TRBV9; J gene: TRBJ2-7; CDR3 protein: CASSVDSHGEQYF
V gene: TRBV12-5; J gene: TRBJ1-2; CDR3 protein: CASGLLTGDRGLHGYTF
V gene: TRBV27; J gene: TRBJ2-1; CDR3 protein: CASSVTRDPSYNEQFF
V gene: TRBV7-9; J gene: TRBJ1-4; CDR3 protein: CASSPPGGNEKLFF
V gene: TRBV11-2; J gene: TRBJ2-3; CDR3 protein: CASSLEVLGTQYF
V gene: TRBV6-5; J gene: TRBJ2-7; CDR3 protein: CASSYVDRGAYEQYF
V gene: TRBV7-2; J gene: TRBJ2-3; CDR3 protein: CASSLGGAFSTDTQYF
V gene: TRBV20-1; J gene: TRBJ2-1; CDR3 protein: CSAPSSLAGVHEQFF
V gene: TRBV18; J gene: TRBJ2-7; CDR3 protein: CASSPFGGTGGYEQYF
V gene: TRBV20-1; J gene: TRBJ2-5; CDR3 protein: CSSPDQGVETQYF
V gene: TRBV4-3; J gene: TRBJ2-5; CDR3 protein: CASSQEGRQGAGETQYF
V gene: TRBV20-1; J gene: TRBJ2-2; CDR3 protein: CSALRQGELFF
V gene: TRBV6-2/TRBV6-3; J gene: TRBJ1-5; CDR3 protein: CASTPSSGPNQPQHF
V gene: TRBV5-6; J gene: TRBJ1-1; CDR3 protein: CASRGQGPVMNTEAFF
V gene: TRBV6-1; J gene: TRBJ1-2; CDR3 protein: CASSSHQGDNYGYTF
V gene: TRBV7-9; J gene: TRBJ1-2; CDR3 protein: CASSPRSGTRPHGYTF
V gene: TRBV7-2; J gene: TRBJ2-4; CDR3 protein: CASSLSRKNIQYF
V gene: TRBV30; J gene: TRBJ1-6; CDR3 protein: CAWLGQGGSPLHF
V gene: TRBV5-8; J gene: TRBJ1-4; CDR3 protein: CASSFGQGPTNEKLFF
V gene: TRBV7-2; J gene: TRBJ2-2; CDR3 protein: CASSIGRGWGTGELFF
V gene: TRBV9; J gene: TRBJ2-3; CDR3 protein: CASRAGQGLVDTQYF